The rows below give T cell receptor beta chains drawn from one sample of a study of blood T cells in healthy people across ages. MiXCR was run by TCRdb on the 5' RACE reads, yielding one entry per CDR3 protein. The sample lists around 800,000 distinct CDR3 sequences, 60% to 80% occurring once. Sequenced material: blood. All receptors derive from a young man in good health. The CDR3 runs from the conserved cysteine through the conserved F or W. D genes are given only for firm matches. Size tells how often a clone was seen (once, few, many) or the class of an expanded clone, and some rows leave it out.

NA,TRBJ1-2,NA,TRBV30,TGTGCCTGGAGTTTGTACTCCAACTATGGCTACACCTTC,CAWSLYSNYGYTF
NA,TRBJ2-2,NA,TRBV7-3,TGTGCCAGCAGCTTAACCCAGGGGAACACCGGGGAGCTGTTTTTT,CASSLTQGNTGELFF
NA,TRBJ2-1,TRBD2,TRBV7-9,TGTGCCAGCAGCCTTTCGGGGCTAGCGGGCAATGAGCAGTTCTTC,CASSLSGLAGNEQFF
NA,TRBJ1-4,TRBD1,TRBV4-1,TGCGCCAGCAGCCAACCCACGGACAGGCTAGATAGGGGTAAACTGTTTTTT,CASSQPTDRLDRGKLFF
NA,TRBJ2-7,TRBD2,TRBV4-2,TGTGCCAGCATCCCTAGCGGGTACGAGCAGTACTTC,CASIPSGYEQYF
once,TRBJ2-5,TRBD1,TRBV20-1,TGCAGTGCTAGAAAGTCAGGGGGCACTCTCCAAGAGACCCAGTACTTC,CSARKSGGTLQETQYF
NA,TRBJ1-1,TRBD1,TRBV20-1,TGCAGTGCTAGAGCGGGGACAGGGGGCCTCGCTGAAGCTTTCTTT,CSARAGTGGLAEAFF
once,TRBJ2-5,TRBD2,TRBV5-6,TGTGCCAGCAGCTTGGAGCTAGCGGGGGTTGAGACCCAGTACTTC,CASSLELAGVETQYF
NA,TRBJ2-4,NA,TRBV2,TGTGCCAGCAGTGAATCGGGGTTAGCCAAAAACATTCAGTACTTC,CASSESGLAKNIQYF
NA,TRBJ2-7,TRBD1,TRBV28,TGTGCCAGCAGTTACCCCGGACAGGGTGCCACCTACGAGCAGTACTTC,CASSYPGQGATYEQYF
NA,TRBJ1-4,NA,TRBV3-1,TGTGCCCGCAGCTTTAAAGGCCAAGTCTCCGAAAAACTGTTTTTT,CARSFKGQVSEKLFF
NA,TRBJ2-3,NA,TRBV15,TGTGCCACCAGCAGAGATCTCGCAAACCCAGCGCAGTATTTT,CATSRDLANPAQYF
NA,TRBJ2-3,NA,TRBV5-6,TGTGCCAGCAGCTTGGACAGGGTTGTTGGTACGCAGTATTTT,CASSLDRVVGTQYF
NA,TRBJ1-4,NA,TRBV10-3,TGTGCCATCAGTGAGTCATCGCGAACTAATGAAAAACTGTTTTTT,CAISESSRTNEKLFF
NA,TRBJ2-7,NA,TRBV4-3,TGCGCCAGCAGCCAATCCACAGGGATGAGCTCCTACGAGCAGTACTTC,CASSQSTGMSSYEQYF
NA,TRBJ2-7,NA,TRBV6-6,TGTGCCAGCAGTTACCGGGACACTTCATTCTACGAGCAGTACTTC,CASSYRDTSFYEQYF
few,TRBJ2-7,NA,TRBV6-5,TGTGCCAGCAGGCCCGCGATGACCTACGAGCAGTACTTC,CASRPAMTYEQYF